A single sample is the source of the 21 T cell receptor beta chains below, sequenced in a study of T cells after yellow fever vaccination. TCRdb reprocessed the 5' RACE reads via MiXCR and lists one record per CDR3 protein. The sample includes under 300,000 distinct CDR3 sequences, 10% to 15% of them seen just once. This material consisted of CD4+ T cells sorted from PBMCs, taken 45 days after the yellow fever booster vaccination. These receptors came from a young man who received the YFV17D yellow fever vaccine.

This clonotype has more than one count but fewer than ten. J is TRBJ1-1 and V is TRBV20-1; no firm D call. Germline V gives CDR1 DFQATT, CDR2 SNEGSKA (reference sequence). The CDR3 length is 13 residues. V gave up 4 bases and J gave up 5 bases, with 14 bases separating them. The chain's CDR3 is CSATSGSGTEAFF. The CDR3, as DNA: TGCAGTGCTACTTCCGGGAGCGGGACTGAAGCTTTCTTT.

The chain couples TRBV4-3 to TRBJ1-3, with D tentatively TRBD1 (6 bases). Trimming removed 0 bases at V and 5 bases at J, with 14 bases between. Germline assignment: CDR1 LGHNA and CDR2 YSLEER. CDR3 size: 16 residues. The CDR3 DNA is TGCGCCAGCAGCCAAGATGGTCAACAGGGCAGAAACACCATATATTTT. It encodes CASSQDGQQGRNTIYF.

V is TRBV30 and J is TRBJ2-7, with D maybe TRBD1 (5 bases). The germline V gene encodes CDR1 GTSNPN and CDR2 SVGIG (reference sequence). CDR3 length equals 14 residues. V was cut by 2 bases and J by 0 bases, with 11 bases left in between. CDR3 in amino acids: CAWSRTTVSYEQYF. CDR3 DNA sequence: TGTGCCTGGAGTAGGACGACAGTCTCCTACGAGCAGTACTTC.

The chain joins TRBV20-1 to TRBJ2-3; D not certain. CDR1 is DFQATT and CDR2 is SNEGSKA in the germline V gene (reference sequence). Trimming left V 3 bases short and J 2 bases short, with 15 bases between. The CDR3 consists of 15 residues. CDR3 protein: CSARGSDGPTDTQYF. CDR3 nucleotide sequence: TGCAGTGCTAGGGGGTCCGACGGCCCCACAGATACGCAGTATTTT.

This clonotype was picked up a small number of times. This chain joins TRBV10-3 and TRBJ2-3; D may match TRBD1 or TRBD2 (5 bases each). Germline CDR1 and CDR2: ENHRY and SYGVKD. Trimming stripped 3 bases from V and 0 bases from J, with 28 bases between. CDR3 length: 21 amino acids. The CDR3 region is CAISDKGSSSSPDTSTDTQYF. The CDR3 nucleotides read TGTGCCATCAGTGATAAGGGGAGTAGCTCCTCTCCTGATACTAGCACAGATACGCAGTATTTT.

This clonotype showed up many times. The rearrangement links TRBV6-2 or TRBV6-3 to TRBJ2-7; D is unresolved. Deletions cut 4 bases from V and 4 bases from J, with 20 bases between. Germline V CDR1 and CDR2: MNHEY, SVGEGT. The CDR3 has 16 residues. CDR3: CASSSPGSPISYEQYF. CDR3 nucleotides: TGTGCCAGCAGTTCTCCGGGTTCCCCGATCTCTTACGAGCAGTACTTC.

V and J are TRBV6-2 or TRBV6-3 and TRBJ2-7; TRBD2 aligns across 10 bases. The CDR3 spans 14 residues. Germline values: CDR1 MNHEY, CDR2 SVGEGT. Trimming took 5 bases from V and 6 from J; bases not matched to a gene: 7. Here the CDR3 DNA reads TGTGCCAGCAGTACTCTAGCGGGAGTCGGCGAGCAGTACTTC. As protein: CASSTLAGVGEQYF.

The sample holds a few counts of this clonotype. V gene TRBV7-3 combines with J gene TRBJ1-1; possibly TRBD1 for D (5 bases). V was clipped by 4 bases and J by 0 bases, with 12 bases between them. Looked up from germline, CDR1 is SGHTA and CDR2 is FQGTGA. The CDR3 loop spans 15 amino acids. CDR3 sequence reads: CASSSQGLLNTEAFF. The CDR3 nucleotides are TGTGCCAGCAGCTCTCAGGGCTTACTGAACACTGAAGCTTTCTTT.

The V and J genes are TRBV5-8 and TRBJ1-1; D is unresolved. Trimming shortened V by 4 bases and J by 1 base, and 8 bases separated the two germline ends. CDR1 SGHTS and CDR2 YDEGEE come from the germline V gene. The length of the CDR3 is 13 residues. The CDR3 coding sequence is TGTGCCAGCAGCGCTTACAGGAACACTGAAGCTTTCTTT. It specifies CASSAYRNTEAFF.

This clonotype was seen a few times. This chain joins TRBV5-6 and TRBJ2-7; a possible D gene is TRBD2 (6 bases). Germline assignment: CDR1 SGHDT and CDR2 YYEEEE. V was trimmed by 4 bases and J by 7 bases, leaving 27 bases between them. This CDR3 region has 17 residues. This CDR3 is CASSSPFAGPETEEQYF. The CDR3 DNA reads TGTGCCAGCAGCAGCCCATTTGCGGGACCTGAAACAGAAGAGCAGTACTTC.

This chain uses TRBV5-1 with TRBJ2-2; no clear D. CDR3 size: 15 residues. V was pared by 2 bases and J by 1 base, with 9 bases between. The germline V gene has CDR1 SGHRS and CDR2 YFSETQ. Here the CDR3 reads CASSFGQLNTGELFF. The CDR3 DNA follows: TGCGCCAGCAGCTTCGGGCAGCTGAACACCGGGGAGCTGTTTTTT.

This clonotype showed up just a few times. The V call is TRBV15, the J call TRBJ2-1, with D uncertain. Trimming pared 0 bases from V and 16 bases from J, leaving 19 bases between. The CDR3 has 14 amino acids. The germline V gene encodes CDR1 LNHNV and CDR2 YYDKDF (reference sequence). The CDR3 sequence: CATSRDPATSVVFF. CDR3 sequence (DNA): TGTGCCACCAGCAGAGACCCTGCAACCTCCGTTGTCTTCTTC.

This clonotype was observed a few times. V and J are TRBV5-5 and TRBJ1-5; D remains unclear. This CDR3 spans 14 amino acids. The germline CDR1 and CDR2 sequences are SGHKS and YYEKEE (reference sequence). Trimming left V 4 bases short and J 4 bases short, with 12 bases between. CDR3 nucleotide sequence: TGTGCCAGCAGCCTTCGACGGACGAATCAGCCCCAGCATTTT. Translation gives CASSLRRTNQPQHF.

The chain's CDR3 is CASSVGAWGYNEQFF. CDR3 DNA sequence: TGCGCCAGCAGCGTGGGGGCGTGGGGCTACAATGAGCAGTTCTTC. This chain connects TRBV5-1 to TRBJ2-1, with a weak D call TRBD1 (6 bases). The CDR3 covers 15 residues. CDR1 is SGHRS, CDR2 YFSETQ, per germline. Trimming stripped 4 bases from V and 3 bases from J, with 14 bases between.

This clonotype was recorded a few times. CDR3 residues: CASSYPTGLNTGELFF. Here the CDR3 DNA reads TGTGCCAGCAGCTATCCGACAGGATTAAACACCGGGGAGCTGTTTTTT. The J gene is TRBJ2-2, the V gene TRBV7-2, with a possible D match to TRBD1 (6 bases). V was clipped by 4 bases and J by 2 bases, with 14 bases between them. Germline CDR1 reads SGHTA; CDR2 reads FQGNSA. The CDR3 is 16 amino acids.

The chain's CDR3 is CASSLVAGVGTGELFF. The DNA for the CDR3 is TGTGCCAGCAGCTTAGTCGCAGGGGTAGGCACCGGGGAGCTGTTTTTT. The rearrangement uses TRBV7-3 and TRBJ2-2; possible D gene TRBD1, 6 bases. The CDR3 is 16 residues long. V lost 2 bases, J lost 4 bases, and 14 bases lay in between. The V gene's germline CDR1 is SGHTA and CDR2 FQGTGA. The full variable domain, in which reference TRBV7-3 and TRBJ2-2 provide the parts outside the CDR3, is GAGVSQTPSNKVTEKGKYVELRCDPISGHTALYWYRQSLGQGPEFLIYFQGTGAADDSGLPNDRFFAVRPEGSVSTLKIQRTERGDSAVYLCASSLVAGVGTGELFFGEGSRLTVL.

This clonotype has ten or more counts. V gene TRBV12-3 or TRBV12-4 combines with J gene TRBJ1-5; D may be TRBD1 (5 bases). The CDR3 consists of 14 residues. The V and J ends lost 5 bases and 9 bases respectively, with 17 bases between them. The CDR3 nucleotides read TGTGCCAGCAGTCCCTCGGGACCGGGACGGCCCCAGCATTTT. It specifies CASSPSGPGRPQHF.

This clonotype was recorded a few times. The V gene is TRBV5-1, the J gene TRBJ2-2; D gene unclear. V was pared by 6 bases and J by 5 bases, with 17 bases between. This CDR3 is 15 amino acids long. Germline loops: CDR1 SGHRS, CDR2 YFSETQ. The DNA for the CDR3 is TGCGCCAGCAACGGCGACATACAATCGACCGGGGAGCTGTTTTTT. This encodes CASNGDIQSTGELFF.

The J gene is TRBJ1-1, the V gene TRBV5-1; D not resolved. CDR3 length: 13 residues. Germline assignment: CDR1 SGHRS and CDR2 YFSETQ. Trimming pared 0 bases from V and 4 bases from J, leaving 7 bases between. This CDR3 reads CASSLGVPTEAFF. In DNA form, the CDR3 reads TGCGCCAGCAGCTTGGGGGTCCCCACTGAAGCTTTCTTT.

Note on this clonotype: Germline and junction disagree at one end, which may indicate a read error. The rearrangement uses TRBV7-9 and TRBJ2-1; 7 bases agree with TRBD2. Germline loops: CDR1 SEHNR, CDR2 FQNEAQ (reference sequence). This CDR3 has 14 amino acids. CDR3 sequence (DNA): TGTGCCAGCAGCCCAGGACTAGGACCCGATGAGCAGTTATTC. This translates into CASSPGLGPDEQLF.

The CDR3 here is CATAATNTGELFF. The CDR3 DNA reads TGTGCCACCGCGGCAACGAACACCGGGGAGCTGTTTTTT. The rearrangement joins TRBV24-1 to TRBJ2-2; the D is unclear. Trimming left V 9 bases short and J 0 bases short, with 7 bases between. CDR1 and CDR2 (germline): KGHDR, SFDVKD. This CDR3 has 13 amino acids.